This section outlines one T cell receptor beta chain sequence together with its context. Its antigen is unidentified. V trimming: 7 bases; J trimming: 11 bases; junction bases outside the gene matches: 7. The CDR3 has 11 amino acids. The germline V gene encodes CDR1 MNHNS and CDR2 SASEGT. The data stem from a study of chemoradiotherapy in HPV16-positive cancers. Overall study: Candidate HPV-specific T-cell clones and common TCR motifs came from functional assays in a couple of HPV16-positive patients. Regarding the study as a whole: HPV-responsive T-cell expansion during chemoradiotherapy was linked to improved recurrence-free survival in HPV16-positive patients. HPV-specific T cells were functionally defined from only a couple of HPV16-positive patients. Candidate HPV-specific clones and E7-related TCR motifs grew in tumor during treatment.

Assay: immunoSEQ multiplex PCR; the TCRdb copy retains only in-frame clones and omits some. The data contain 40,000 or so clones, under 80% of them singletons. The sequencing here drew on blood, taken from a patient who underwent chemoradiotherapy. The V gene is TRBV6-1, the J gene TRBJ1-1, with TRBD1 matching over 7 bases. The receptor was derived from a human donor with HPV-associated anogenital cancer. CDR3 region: CASTSGGAAFF. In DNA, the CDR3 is TGTGCCAGCACCTCAGGGGGGGCGGCTTTCTTT.